This entry lists 32 T cell receptor beta chains sequenced from one sample in a study of cytomegalovirus exposure and HLA in healthy donors (dated by TCRdb to the late 2010s). Preparation of the library involved the immunoSEQ multiplex PCR assay. The multiplex PCR relied on a mix of 60 forward primers for TCR Vbeta segments and 13 reverse primers for TCR Jbeta segments. TCRdb's version of the immuneACCESS table is confined to in-frame rearrangements and falls short of the full clone set. An unresolved V gene accounts for under half of the shortfall where checked; the remainder is of unknown origin. The sample records approximately 120,000 clones, nearly 70% of which are singletons. Of the sample, approximately 5.4% falls within the top ten clones. The sequenced sample was PBMCs. The origin of the receptors is a woman in her 70s in good health and CMV-seropositive.

This rearrangement joins TRBV30 to TRBJ1-2; TRBD1 matches 12 bases. Germline V lookup: CDR1 GTSNPN, CDR2 SVGIG (reference sequence). V trimming: 5 bases; J trimming: 4 bases; junction bases outside the gene matches: 5. The CDR3 is 14 residues long. The CDR3 DNA reads as TGTGCCTGGGGGACAGGGGGCGTTTGCTATGGCTACACCTTC. It translates to CAWGTGGVCYGYTF.

The table lists this clone with a few counts. The chain carries TRBV4-3 and TRBJ1-6; no clear D gene. With 1 base removed from V and 15 bases from J, the gap between germline ends came to 13 bases. Germline assignment: CDR1 LGHNA and CDR2 YSLEER. The CDR3 is made up of 13 amino acids. The CDR3 coding sequence is TGCGCCAGCAGCCAAGGAGTTGGAGGCCACCTCCACTTT. Encoded protein: CASSQGVGGHLHF.

This clone was detected only a few times. The chain has TRBV4-1 and TRBJ1-5; 7 nucleotides match TRBD1. The CDR3 covers 16 residues. The V gene end was trimmed by 4 bases and the J gene end by 3 bases; junction bases not matched to a gene: 9. Germline CDR1 reads MGHRA; CDR2 reads YSYEKL. CDR3: CASSLGGTVINQPQHF. The CDR3 bases are TGCGCCAGCAGCCTAGGTGGGACAGTTATCAATCAGCCCCAGCATTTT.

The genes are TRBV30 and TRBJ1-2; D unclear. V was clipped by 3 bases and J by 5 bases, with 19 bases between them. CDR1 is GTSNPN, CDR2 SVGIG, per germline (reference sequence). CDR3 size: 15 residues. CDR3 coding DNA: TGTGCCTGGAGGCACGCGGCGGGAATAGGTTATGGCTACACCTTC. Residues: CAWRHAAGIGYGYTF.

The V call is TRBV30, the J call TRBJ2-7; perhaps TRBD1 as D (6 bases). Germline V gives CDR1 GTSNPN, CDR2 SVGIG (reference sequence). Trimming took 2 bases from V and 6 from J, leaving 11 bases between them. The length of the CDR3 is 12 residues. The CDR3 protein is CAWSQGWGEQYF. DNA of the CDR3: TGTGCCTGGAGTCAGGGGTGGGGCGAGCAGTACTTC.

The chain recombines TRBV7-9 with TRBJ1-2; 12 bases fit TRBD1. CDR1 SEHNR and CDR2 FQNEAQ come from the germline V gene (reference sequence). The V segment lost 1 base and the J segment 6 bases; nucleotides outside the gene matches: 3. The length of the CDR3 is 15 residues. CDR3 sequence (DNA): TGTGCCAGCAGCTTAGGGGGACAGGGGGCGGATGGCTACACCTTC. Translation: CASSLGGQGADGYTF.

V and J are TRBV7-3 and TRBJ1-1; 8 bases map to TRBD1. Germline CDR1 and CDR2: SGHTA and FQGTGA. The CDR3 sequence is 13 residues long. V was clipped by 8 bases and J by 4 bases; unmatched bases: 6. CDR3 nucleotide sequence: TGTGCCAGCGGCCGGACAGGGTTCACTGAAGCTTTCTTT. Its protein is CASGRTGFTEAFF.

The rearrangement uses TRBV20-1 and TRBJ2-7; D is unclear. This CDR3 is 10 amino acids long. The V and J ends lost 6 bases and 6 bases respectively, with 9 bases between them. Germline lookup yields CDR1 DFQATT and CDR2 SNEGSKA (reference sequence). In nucleotides, the CDR3 is TGCAGTGCCGACCGAGGCGAGCAGTACTTC. Protein sequence: CSADRGEQYF.

This clone came up a few times. This rearrangement joins TRBV30 to TRBJ2-1; TRBD2 matches 13 bases. Trimming took 5 bases from V and 0 from J; bases not matched to a gene: 16. Germline V CDR1 and CDR2: GTSNPN, SVGIG (reference sequence). CDR3 length: 20 residues. CDR3 in amino acids: CAWVAFSGLAGRTSYNEQFF. CDR3 DNA: TGTGCCTGGGTCGCCTTCTCGGGACTAGCGGGGAGAACCTCCTACAATGAGCAGTTCTTC.

This chain connects TRBV6-6 to TRBJ1-5; 11 nucleotides match TRBD1. CDR1 is MNHNY and CDR2 is SVGAGI in the germline V gene (reference sequence). The CDR3 has 14 residues. With 5 bases clipped from V and 6 bases from J, the junction kept 3 bases outside the gene matches. The DNA of the CDR3 is TGTGCCAGCAGTAGGACAGGGGGCAGTCAGCCCCAGCATTTT. Its translation: CASSRTGGSQPQHF.

The genes are TRBV9 and TRBJ2-3; D may be TRBD2 (6 bases). Trimming shortened V by 0 bases and J by 4 bases, and 9 bases separated the two germline ends. CDR1 is SGDLS and CDR2 is YYNGEE in the germline V gene. The length of the CDR3 is 14 residues. Here the CDR3 DNA reads TGTGCCAGCAGCGTAGGGGGGACTCCAGATACGCAGTATTTT. Protein sequence: CASSVGGTPDTQYF.

The sample holds a few counts of this clone. The chain employs TRBV30 and TRBJ2-3; D is possibly TRBD1 (6 bases). V dropped 4 bases and J dropped 2 bases, with 16 bases sitting between them. Germline assignment: CDR1 GTSNPN and CDR2 SVGIG (reference sequence). The CDR3 totals 15 residues. The CDR3 reads CAWTLDSLYTDTQYF. The CDR3 DNA is TGTGCCTGGACCTTGGACAGCTTATACACAGATACGCAGTATTTT.

The chain links TRBV7-8 to TRBJ2-5; tentatively, D is TRBD2 (5 bases). Germline V lookup: CDR1 SGHVS, CDR2 FQNEAQ. Trimming shortened V by 5 bases and J by 2 bases, and 12 bases separated the two germline ends. The CDR3 is 14 residues long. CDR3 residues: CASSPRWTQETQYF. DNA of the CDR3: TGTGCCAGCAGCCCCAGGTGGACTCAAGAGACCCAGTACTTC.

The chain carries TRBV25-1 and TRBJ1-1; maybe TRBD1 (5 bases). V was cut by 3 bases and J by 3 bases, with 20 bases left in between. This CDR3 has 17 residues. Looked up from germline, CDR1 is MGHDK and CDR2 is SYGVNS. This CDR3 is CASSDSRRGRADTEAFF. In DNA form, the CDR3 reads TGTGCCAGCAGTGACTCCCGGCGGGGGAGGGCGGACACTGAAGCTTTCTTT.

Here the CDR3 DNA reads TGTGCCACCAGCAAAGGGGGGGTTCGGAACACTGAAGCTTTCTTT. This codes for CATSKGGVRNTEAFF. The chain joins TRBV15 to TRBJ1-1; a weak D match, TRBD1 (6 bases). The germline CDR1 and CDR2 sequences are LNHNV and YYDKDF (reference sequence). The CDR3 has 15 residues. Trimming shortened V by 4 bases and J by 1 base, and 13 bases separated the two germline ends.

The chain has TRBV10-3 and TRBJ1-5, with 7 nucleotides matching TRBD2. Gene TRBJ2-3 matches the end of the DNA better, so the J call may be wrong. The CDR3 runs 12 residues. The germline V gene encodes CDR1 ENHRY and CDR2 SYGVKD. In nucleotides, the CDR3 is TGTGCCATCAGTGAGGGGGAGGGACGCCAGTATTTT. It translates to CAISEGEGRQYF.

This clone was seen a handful of times. The chain has TRBV7-9 and TRBJ2-5; tentatively, D is TRBD1 (5 bases). V lost 1 base, J lost 1 base, and 7 bases lay in between. CDR3 length: 14 amino acids. Germline CDR1 is SEHNR and CDR2 is FQNEAQ (reference sequence). The CDR3 nucleotides are TGTGCCAGCAGCTTAGTGGGGCCCCAAGAGACCCAGTACTTC. Its translation is CASSLVGPQETQYF.

This chain uses TRBV28 with TRBJ2-1; TRBD2 might be the D (7 bases). This CDR3 region has 16 residues. With 5 bases removed from V and 0 bases from J, the gap between germline ends came to 14 bases. From germline, CDR1 is MDHEN and CDR2 SYDVKM. The CDR3 DNA is TGTGCCAGCAGTCGAGGGGGGGCCGGCTCCTACAATGAGCAGTTCTTC. This gives the protein CASSRGGAGSYNEQFF.

This clone was detected only a few times. The same CDR3 arises from other DNA sequences in this sample as well. The chain couples TRBV7-2 to TRBJ2-5; the match to TRBD2 covers 14 bases. The CDR3 length is 16 residues. The V segment lost 1 base and the J segment 2 bases; nucleotides outside the gene matches: 0. Germline values: CDR1 SGHTA, CDR2 FQGNSA. The CDR3: CASSLGLAGGQETQYF. DNA for the CDR3: TGTGCCAGCAGCTTAGGACTAGCGGGGGGGCAAGAGACCCAGTACTTC.

This CDR3 is CASSFSSQGMNTEAFF. CDR3 bases: TGTGCCAGCAGCTTCAGCAGTCAGGGAATGAACACTGAAGCTTTCTTT. The V and J genes are TRBV7-9 and TRBJ1-1; D is perhaps TRBD1 (5 bases). This CDR3 is 16 amino acids long. Trimming left V 3 bases short and J 0 bases short, with 14 bases between. Germline-derived CDR1 and CDR2 are SEHNR and FQNEAQ (reference sequence).

This clone was observed a few times. V gene TRBV4-1 combines with J gene TRBJ2-5; maybe TRBD2 (7 bases). This CDR3 region has 15 residues. Trimming left V 0 bases short and J 5 bases short, with 13 bases between. Per germline, CDR1 MGHRA and CDR2 YSYEKL. The CDR3: CASSQDGTGGETQYF. The DNA of the CDR3 is TGCGCCAGCAGCCAAGATGGTACGGGGGGCGAGACCCAGTACTTC.

This chain uses TRBV7-9 with TRBJ1-2, with D possibly being TRBD1 (6 bases). Germline CDR1 is SEHNR and CDR2 is FQNEAQ (reference sequence). The V end lost 1 base, the J end lost 6 bases, and 12 bases lay between the germline ends. The CDR3 extends over 14 amino acids. CDR3 in DNA: TGTGCCAGCAGCTTAGGAACAGGGATAAATGGCTACACCTTC. Translated: CASSLGTGINGYTF.

V gene TRBV23-1 combines with J gene TRBJ1-2, with 7 bases that match TRBD1. TRBV23-1 is designated an ORF whose function remains uncertain. This CDR3 has 15 amino acids. Trimming cost V 4 bases and J 2 bases; bases outside gene matches: 7. The CDR3 region is CASSPPGQLNYGYTF. CDR3 nucleotides: TGCGCCAGCAGTCCACCGGGACAGCTAAACTATGGCTACACCTTC.

The CDR3 reads CASSSHGLGGRDEQYF. Written as DNA, the CDR3 is TGTGCCAGCAGTTCACACGGATTAGGGGGCCGGGACGAGCAGTACTTC. The chain couples TRBV28 to TRBJ2-7, with 7 positions matching TRBD1. The germline V gene has CDR1 MDHEN and CDR2 SYDVKM. The CDR3 totals 16 residues. The junction had 14 bases not matched to a gene; V was cut back by 4 bases and J by 5 bases.

The V and J genes are TRBV4-2 and TRBJ2-7, with 7 positions matching TRBD2. The ends lost 3 bases at V and 5 bases at J; junction bases unmatched: 10. Germline-derived CDR1 and CDR2 are LGHNA and YNFKEQ. The CDR3 is made up of 15 amino acids. The CDR3 reads CASSQGGLDLNEQYF. Here the CDR3 DNA reads TGTGCCAGCAGCCAGGGCGGACTAGATCTGAACGAGCAGTACTTC.

The chain uses TRBV5-1 and TRBJ2-1, with 7 bases fitting TRBD2. Germline CDR1 is SGHRS and CDR2 is YFSETQ. After removal of 8 bases from V and 2 bases from J, the junction contained 10 bases not matched to a gene. The CDR3 loop spans 15 amino acids. DNA of the CDR3: TGCGCCAGACCCCGCGGGCTAGCGGCCTACAATGAGCAGTTCTTC. It translates to CARPRGLAAYNEQFF.

This clone was counted a few times. The chain recombines TRBV2 with TRBJ2-1; a weak D match, TRBD2 (7 bases). The V and J ends lost 11 bases and 16 bases respectively, with 27 bases between them. The CDR3 is 13 residues long. Germline CDR1 SNHLY, CDR2 FYNNEI. CDR3 DNA: TGTGCCTCAAGTGGGGCGGGGGCGAATAAAGGTTTCTTC. This sequence encodes CASSGAGANKGFF.

The chain couples TRBV13 to TRBJ1-2, with D tentatively TRBD1 (5 bases). The CDR3 is 16 amino acids. Germline CDR1 and CDR2: PRHDT and FYEKMQ (reference sequence). Between the trimmed V and J ends, which lost 2 bases and 6 bases, there was a span of 19 bases. CDR3 sequence: CASSLYQQGGRDGYTF. CDR3 nucleotide sequence: TGTGCCAGCAGCTTATACCAGCAGGGCGGTAGGGATGGCTACACCTTC. The variable domain in full, with the rest retrieved from reference TRBV13 and TRBJ1-2, is AAGVIQSPRHLIKEKRETATLKCYPIPRHDTVYWYQQGPGQDPQFLISFYEKMQSDKGSIPDRFSAQQFSDYHSELNMSSLELGDSALYFCASSLYQQGGRDGYTFGSGTRLTVV.

This clone was counted a single time. This chain uses TRBV4-2 with TRBJ2-7; 7 positions agree with TRBD2. The germline V gene encodes CDR1 LGHNA and CDR2 YNFKEQ. Trimming at V came to 4 bases and at J to 12 bases, leaving 12 bases not matched to a gene. This CDR3 is built from 13 residues. In DNA, the CDR3 is TGTGCCAGCAGCCCCCGTGGGGGGGAGGTTCGGTACTTC. Its protein product is CASSPRGGEVRYF.

The rearrangement uses TRBV6-5 and TRBJ2-2, with 8 positions matching TRBD1. V was clipped by 7 bases and J by 1 base; unmatched bases: 5. The CDR3 has 15 amino acids. Germline CDR1 MNHEY, CDR2 SVGAGI. CDR3 coding DNA: TGTGCCAGCACCCCCGGGACAGGGAACACCGGGGAGCTGTTTTTT. Its translation is CASTPGTGNTGELFF.

The V gene is TRBV30, the J gene TRBJ2-7, with 9 bases lining up with TRBD1. Germline values: CDR1 GTSNPN, CDR2 SVGIG (reference sequence). This CDR3 has 12 amino acids. V was pared by 5 bases and J by 3 bases, with 2 bases of the junction left unmatched. As DNA, the CDR3 is TGTGCCTGGTCGACAGGGGGCTACGAGCAGTACTTC. This gives the protein CAWSTGGYEQYF. The full variable domain, completed using reference TRBV30 and TRBJ2-7, is SQTIHQWPATLVQPVGSPLSLECTVEGTSNPNLYWYRQAAGRGLQLLFYSVGIGQISSEVPQNLSASRPQDRQFILSSKKLLLSDSGFYLCAWSTGGYEQYFGPGTRLTVT.

In nucleotides, the CDR3 is TGTGCCAGCAGCCCTGGGGCGGTAATTAATGAGCAGTTCTTC. Its translation: CASSPGAVINEQFF. V and J are TRBV7-9 and TRBJ2-1; D is perhaps TRBD1 (5 bases). Trimming took 5 bases from V and 7 from J, leaving 15 bases between them. The length of the CDR3 is 14 residues. The germline CDR1 and CDR2 sequences are SEHNR and FQNEAQ (reference sequence).